This T cell receptor beta chain derives from a study of early T cells in non-severe SARS-CoV-2 infection. Across the study: The chains were unpaired, and the sequenced material was bulk RNA from unsorted whole blood. Whole-study results and caveats: VDJdb matching favored anti-spike CD8 responses, missing private and CD4 specificities.

Individual cDNA molecules each received unique molecular identifiers attached to them. TCRdb redid the calling of the 5' RACE reads with MiXCR, one entry per CDR3 protein. The repertoire includes around 61,000 distinct CDR3 sequences, about 10% of them detected once, and 5.5% to 7% sits in the top ten. This clonotype turned up a few times. Its antigen is currently unknown. This receptor was identified in an adult who was a healthcare worker with PCR-confirmed SARS-CoV-2 infection or an uninfected control (not recorded which). Sequencing input: whole blood.

The DNA for the CDR3 is TGTGCCAGCAGGCGGACTAGCGGGGAGCTGTTTTTT. Residues: CASRRTSGELFF. V is TRBV6-2 or TRBV6-3 and J is TRBJ2-2; 7 nucleotides align to TRBD2. The CDR3 is made up of 12 amino acids. Germline CDR1 reads MNHEY; CDR2 reads SVGEGT. V gave up 6 bases and J gave up 7 bases; unmatched junction bases: 2.